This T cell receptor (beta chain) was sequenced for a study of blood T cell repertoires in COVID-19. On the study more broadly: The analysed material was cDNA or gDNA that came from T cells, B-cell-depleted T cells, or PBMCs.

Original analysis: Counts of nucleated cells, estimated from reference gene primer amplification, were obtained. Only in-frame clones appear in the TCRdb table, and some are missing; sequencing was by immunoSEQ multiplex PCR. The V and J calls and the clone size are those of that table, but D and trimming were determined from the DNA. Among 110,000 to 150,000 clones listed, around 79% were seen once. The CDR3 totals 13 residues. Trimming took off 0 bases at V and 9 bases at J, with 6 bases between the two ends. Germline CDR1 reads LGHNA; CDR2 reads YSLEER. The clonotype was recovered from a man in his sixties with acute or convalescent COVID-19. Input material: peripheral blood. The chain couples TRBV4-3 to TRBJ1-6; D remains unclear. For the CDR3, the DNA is TGCGCCAGCAGCCAAGATGAGGCTTCACCCCTCCACTTT. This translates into CASSQDEASPLHF.